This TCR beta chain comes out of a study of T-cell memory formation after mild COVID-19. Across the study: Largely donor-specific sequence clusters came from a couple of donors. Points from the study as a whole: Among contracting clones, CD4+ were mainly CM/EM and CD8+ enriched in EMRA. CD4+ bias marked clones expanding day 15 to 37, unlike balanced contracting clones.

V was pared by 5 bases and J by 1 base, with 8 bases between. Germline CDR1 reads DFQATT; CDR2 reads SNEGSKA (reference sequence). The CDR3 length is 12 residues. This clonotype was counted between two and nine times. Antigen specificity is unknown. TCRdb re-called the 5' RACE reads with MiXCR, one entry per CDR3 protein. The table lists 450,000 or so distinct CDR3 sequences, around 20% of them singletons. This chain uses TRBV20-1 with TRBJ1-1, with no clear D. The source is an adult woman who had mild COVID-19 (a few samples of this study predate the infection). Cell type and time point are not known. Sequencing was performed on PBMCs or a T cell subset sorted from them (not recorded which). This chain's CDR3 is CSAVKKNTEAFF. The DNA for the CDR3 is TGCAGTGCTGTCAAGAAGAACACTGAAGCTTTCTTT.